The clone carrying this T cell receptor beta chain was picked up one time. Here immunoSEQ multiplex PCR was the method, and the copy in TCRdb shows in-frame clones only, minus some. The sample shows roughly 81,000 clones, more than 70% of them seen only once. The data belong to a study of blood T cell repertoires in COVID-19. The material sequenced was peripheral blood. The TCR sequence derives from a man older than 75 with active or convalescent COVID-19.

The CDR3, as DNA: TGCAGCGTTCTGGAGGGGGCCTGGGCCAACGTCCTGACTTTC. This translates into CSVLEGAWANVLTF. This chain joins TRBV29-1 and TRBJ2-6; D might be TRBD1 (7 bases). This CDR3 has 14 amino acids. V lost 5 bases, J lost 5 bases, and 13 bases lay in between. Germline CDR1 reads SQVTM; CDR2 reads ANQGSEA.